A selection of T cell receptor beta chains follows, all from one sample in a study of blood T cell repertoires in COVID-19. Profiled with immunoSEQ multiplex PCR; TCRdb holds only in-frame clones, not every one. The table includes about 260,000 clones, about 88% detected once. Input material: peripheral blood. These receptors all stem from a man younger than 35 with active or convalescent COVID-19. The CDR3 runs from the conserved cysteine through the conserved F or W.

v_call: TRBV12-3/TRBV12-4; cdr3_length: 13; cdr3_aa: CASSFSRGGPQHF
v_call: TRBV10-2; cdr3_length: 14; cdr3_aa: CASSPGEFSGELFF
v_call: TRBV10-3; cdr3_length: 15; cdr3_aa: CAISPAGGEGYEQFF
v_call: TRBV29-1; cdr3_length: 13; cdr3_aa: CSVRDRGYNEQFF
v_call: TRBV9; cdr3_length: 13; cdr3_aa: CASSGSRGYTQYF
v_call: TRBV5-1; cdr3_length: 13; cdr3_aa: CASSLGGPSELFF
v_call: TRBV28; cdr3_length: 18; cdr3_aa: CASSLPITSGGAPDTQYF
v_call: TRBV7-2; cdr3_length: 14; cdr3_aa: CASSLGQGNLPQHF
v_call: TRBV30; cdr3_length: 13; cdr3_aa: CAQGVSYNSPLHF
v_call: TRBV7-2; cdr3_length: 14; cdr3_aa: CASRQGDRGTEAFF
v_call: TRBV2; cdr3_length: 14; cdr3_aa: CAALGGTVYNEQFF
v_call: TRBV19; cdr3_length: 13; cdr3_aa: CASSMTGNTEAFF
v_call: TRBV15; cdr3_length: 14; cdr3_aa: CATSRELASNEQFF
v_call: TRBV7-9; cdr3_length: 14; cdr3_aa: CASSLTRDPNEQYF
v_call: TRBV11-2; cdr3_length: 13; cdr3_aa: CASSPSQVGRRFF
v_call: TRBV3-1/TRBV3-2; cdr3_length: 15; cdr3_aa: CASSQDPQGFYEQYF
v_call: TRBV14; cdr3_length: 12; cdr3_aa: CASSYSNQPQHF
v_call: TRBV5-1; cdr3_length: 15; cdr3_aa: CASSLSSAYTDTQYF
v_call: TRBV30; cdr3_length: 13; cdr3_aa: CAWSQDTNQPQHF
v_call: TRBV4-1; cdr3_length: 20; cdr3_aa: CASSQEGTGVGAPERETQYF
v_call: TRBV5-1; cdr3_length: 17; cdr3_aa: CASSRVDWGKESYEQYF
v_call: TRBV11-2; cdr3_length: 14; cdr3_aa: CASSAPGQGHEQYF
v_call: TRBV28; cdr3_length: 13; cdr3_aa: CASYSYRNTEAFF
v_call: TRBV28; cdr3_length: 15; cdr3_aa: CASSPGQENTDTQYF
v_call: TRBV5-1; cdr3_length: 17; cdr3_aa: CASSLAKDSGGADTQYF